One and the same sample provided the 17 T cell receptor beta chains below, sequenced in a study of T cells in Graves' hyperthyroidism and ophthalmopathy. What was amplified from RNA transcripts were TCR beta CDR3 regions. First-round RT-PCR of the TCR CDR3 relied on the HTBI primer set. TCRdb reanalysed the multiplex PCR reads using MiXCR and keeps one entry per CDR3 protein. The data hold some 270,000 distinct CDR3 sequences, with around 25% observed a single time. The sequenced material came from blood. The receptor set was obtained from a middle-aged woman with Graves' ophthalmopathy.

This clonotype was recorded at least ten times. The rearrangement links TRBV7-9 to TRBJ1-2, with D unresolved. From germline, CDR1 is SEHNR and CDR2 FQNEAQ (reference sequence). The CDR3 has 15 amino acids. Trimming took 0 bases from V and 2 from J, leaving 10 bases between them. This chain's CDR3 is CASSLAPDGNYGYTF. DNA of the CDR3: TGTGCCAGCAGCTTAGCCCCGGACGGAAACTATGGCTACACCTTC. The complete variable domain, with remaining parts taken from reference TRBV7-9 and TRBJ1-2, reads DTGVSQNPRHKITKRGQNVTFRCDPISEHNRLYWYRQTLGQGPEFLTYFQNEAQLEKSRLLSDRFSAERPKGSFSTLEIQRTEQGDSAMYLCASSLAPDGNYGYTFGSGTRLTVV.

Note on this clonotype: A much larger clone is a single base away; this may be a read error. The chain recombines TRBV5-1 with TRBJ2-7; 8 bases map to TRBD1. The CDR3 contains 13 residues. Losses at the gene ends were 4 bases for V and 9 bases for J; bases not matched to a gene: 9. In germline, CDR1 is SGHRS, CDR2 YFSETQ. CDR3 sequence (DNA): TGCGCCAGCAGCGTAGGACAGGGCAGGGGGCAGTACTTC. Translated: CASSVGQGRGQYF.

In its sample, this clonotype was seen many times. The chain carries TRBV9 and TRBJ2-3; the D is unclear. The CDR3 covers 13 residues. V lost 0 bases and J lost 6, with 8 bases in between. Germline V CDR1 and CDR2: SGDLS, YYNGEE. CDR3 nucleotide sequence: TGTGCCAGCAGCGTAGCTCCAACCGATACGCAGTATTTT. Protein product: CASSVAPTDTQYF.

This clonotype was seen repeatedly, ten times or more. J is TRBJ1-1 and V is TRBV29-1; unclear D gene. Germline values: CDR1 SQVTM, CDR2 ANQGSEA. The V end was cut by 5 bases, the J end by 5 bases, with 9 bases between. The CDR3 length is 11 residues. The CDR3 loop reads CSVRRGTEAFF. CDR3 coding DNA: TGCAGCGTTCGACGCGGAACTGAAGCTTTCTTT.

This clonotype was counted ten times or more. The V and J genes are TRBV2 and TRBJ1-1, with D hard to call. The V and J ends lost 3 bases and 1 base respectively, with 9 bases between them. Germline CDR1 reads SNHLY; CDR2 reads FYNNEI. This CDR3 comprises 14 residues. CDR3: CASSDATKNTEAFF. The CDR3 DNA is TGTGCCAGCAGTGACGCAACGAAGAACACTGAAGCTTTCTTT.

This clonotype came up a few times. The chain recombines TRBV6-2 or TRBV6-3 with TRBJ1-5; D possibly corresponds to TRBD1 (6 bases). Trimming cost V 6 bases and J 3 bases, with 21 bases left between them. The CDR3 is made up of 17 amino acids. Germline assignment: CDR1 MNHEY and CDR2 SVGEGT. The CDR3 protein is CASRTRHRGGLNQPQHF. The CDR3 DNA is TGTGCCAGCAGAACCCGCCACAGAGGGGGGCTCAATCAGCCCCAGCATTTT.

Many counts were recorded for this clonotype. This chain uses TRBV28 with TRBJ2-5; either TRBD1 or TRBD2 may fit D (6 bases each). The CDR3 consists of 15 residues. The V end lost 0 bases, the J end lost 3 bases, and 11 bases lay between the germline ends. CDR1 is MDHEN, CDR2 SYDVKM, per germline. The CDR3 coding sequence is TGTGCCAGCAGTTTATGGGGAAGGGGGGAAGAGACCCAGTACTTC. Its translation: CASSLWGRGEETQYF.

At least ten counts were recorded for this clonotype. V is TRBV28 and J is TRBJ2-7; tentative D call: TRBD2 (6 bases). The germline V and J ends were trimmed by 2 bases and 7 bases, with 18 bases remaining between them. This CDR3 comprises 15 residues. Germline-derived CDR1 and CDR2 are MDHEN and SYDVKM. DNA for the CDR3: TGTGCCAGCAGTTTAGTTGAGGGGCCCCGGGGGGAGCAGTACTTC. It specifies CASSLVEGPRGEQYF.

The chain links TRBV28 to TRBJ2-7; 7 bases are shared with TRBD1. CDR1 MDHEN and CDR2 SYDVKM come from the germline V gene. The J segment lost 0 bases and the V segment lost 2 bases, leaving 10 bases of the junction unmatched. CDR3 length: 17 amino acids. CDR3 amino acids: CASSLNTGASTSYEQYF. The CDR3, as DNA: TGTGCCAGCAGTTTAAACACAGGGGCCTCCACCTCCTACGAGCAGTACTTC.

Ten or more counts support this clonotype. The chain recombines TRBV7-9 with TRBJ1-1; 7 positions match TRBD1. Germline V gene lookup returns CDR1 SEHNR and CDR2 FQNEAQ (reference sequence). V trimming: 3 bases; J trimming: 8 bases; junction bases outside the gene matches: 3. This CDR3 is built from 12 residues. The CDR3 region is CASSFQDREAFF. CDR3 in DNA: TGTGCCAGCAGCTTCCAGGACAGGGAAGCTTTCTTT.

There are many counts of this clonotype. The gene calls are TRBV28 and TRBJ2-7; D is unclear. V lost 3 bases and J 7 bases, leaving 10 bases between the germline ends. The CDR3 runs 12 residues. CDR1 and CDR2 from the germline V gene are MDHEN and SYDVKM. CDR3 DNA: TGTGCCAGCAGTTTGACGGGCGGTGAGCAGTACTTC. Protein product: CASSLTGGEQYF.

This clonotype came up many times. J is TRBJ2-2 and V is TRBV27; no definite D call. CDR1 and CDR2 from the germline V gene are MNHEY and SMNVEV (reference sequence). CDR3 length: 13 amino acids. V shed 2 bases and J shed 5 bases, with 6 bases lying between them. CDR3 amino acids: CASSLVRTGELFF. DNA for the CDR3: TGTGCCAGCAGTTTAGTGAGGACCGGGGAGCTGTTTTTT.

This clonotype was seen repeatedly, ten times or more. The gene calls are TRBV12-3 or TRBV12-4 and TRBJ2-7, with D uncertain. The CDR3 is made up of 11 amino acids. V was pared by 3 bases and J by 6 bases, with 6 bases between. CDR3 amino acids: CASSLTSEQYF. The DNA of the CDR3 is TGTGCCAGCAGTTTGACATCCGAGCAGTACTTC.

A few counts support this clonotype. The chain recombines TRBV5-1 with TRBJ2-2; D gene ambiguous. Germline V gene sequence: CDR1 SGHRS, CDR2 YFSETQ. This CDR3 has 16 residues. Between the trimmed V and J ends, which lost 5 bases and 1 base, there was a span of 15 bases. The CDR3 DNA follows: TGCGCCAGCAGGTCTTTCGGACGGATGAACACCGGGGAGCTGTTTTTT. Translated: CASRSFGRMNTGELFF.

J is TRBJ1-2 and V is TRBV10-3, with D hard to call. The length of the CDR3 is 12 residues. Trimming shortened V by 10 bases and J by 0 bases, and 9 bases separated the two germline ends. The germline V gene has CDR1 ENHRY and CDR2 SYGVKD. The CDR3 bases are TGTGCCACTTGGACGACTAACTATGGCTACACCTTC. Translation gives CATWTTNYGYTF.

The rearrangement joins TRBV15 to TRBJ2-5, with D uncertain. The CDR3 is 12 amino acids. Trimming stripped 3 bases from V and 3 bases from J, with 5 bases between. Germline V gene sequence: CDR1 LNHNV, CDR2 YYDKDF (reference sequence). The CDR3 bases are TGTGCCACCAGCAGCTTCGAAGAGACCCAGTACTTC. Translating gives CATSSFEETQYF.

This clonotype was seen repeatedly, ten times or more. This sequence joins TRBV2 and TRBJ1-1; D remains unclear. The germline V gene encodes CDR1 SNHLY and CDR2 FYNNEI. V shed 5 bases and J shed 9 bases, with 10 bases lying between them. This CDR3 is built from 11 residues. The CDR3 is CASSWTVKAFF. The DNA for the CDR3 is TGTGCCAGCAGTTGGACTGTCAAAGCTTTCTTT. The variable domain in full, with the rest retrieved from reference TRBV2 and TRBJ1-1, is EPEVTQTPSHQVTQMGQEVILRCVPISNHLYFYWYRQILGQKVEFLVSFYNNEISEKSEIFDDQFSVERPDGSNFTLKIRSTKLEDSAMYFCASSWTVKAFFGQGTRLTVV.